The entry below describes one T cell receptor beta chain. The sample originates from a study of control samples from healthy donors and cancer patients. Profiling relied on immunoSEQ multiplex PCR, and the TCRdb table lists in-frame clones only, not all of them. The sample has 75,000 to 100,000 clones; roughly 82% are singletons. Sequenced: blood. This TCR was recovered from a man aged 55 to 70 in good health.

The CDR3 coding sequence is TGTGCCACCAGAGGGACAGGGGTAAGCTATGAGCAGTTCTTC. Protein: CATRGTGVSYEQFF. This rearrangement joins TRBV19 to TRBJ2-1; 10 positions agree with TRBD1. This CDR3 region has 14 residues. Trimming cost V 10 bases and J 8 bases; bases outside gene matches: 11. Germline assignment: CDR1 LNHDA and CDR2 SQIVND (reference sequence).